The next 30 T cell receptor beta chains were all read from a single sample in a study of regulatory T cells in long-lasting Graves disease. Time point given: newly diagnosed GD, antithyroid drugs for less than 3 months. Preparation of the TCR library used RNA extracted from PBMCs. Both iRepertoire HTBI primers and Arm-PCR of CDR3 regions were used to build the TCR beta libraries. TCRdb re-called the multiplex PCR reads with MiXCR, one entry per CDR3 protein. The sample has about 400,000 distinct CDR3 sequences, 15% to 18% seen once. The material was peripheral blood mononuclear cells (PBMCs), obtained at new diagnosis, from a patient treated with antithyroid drugs. The origin of the receptors is a female donor with Graves disease.

About this clonotype itself: A junction boundary mismatches the germline segment, possibly from a read error. V is TRBV9 and J is TRBJ2-1; tentative D call: TRBD2 (6 bases). The germline V gene has CDR1 SGDLS and CDR2 YYNGEE. The CDR3 loop spans 16 amino acids. CDR3 protein: CASSGSSGLDYNKQFF. In DNA, the CDR3 is TGTGCCAGCAGCGGGTCCTCGGGACTGGACTACAATAAGCAGTTCTTC.

This clonotype appeared many times. This chain connects TRBV4-3 to TRBJ1-3; D may be TRBD1 (5 bases). This CDR3 has 17 residues. CDR1 is LGHNA and CDR2 is YSLEER in the germline V gene. Trimming removed 1 base from V and 0 bases from J, with 13 bases in between. CDR3 protein: CASSQGRGRISGNTIYF. CDR3 nucleotides: TGCGCCAGCAGCCAAGGCCGGGGGAGGATCTCTGGAAACACCATATATTTT.

The rearrangement links TRBV3-1 to TRBJ1-5; TRBD1 matches 7 bases. The length of the CDR3 is 17 residues. CDR1 is LGHDT, CDR2 YNNKEL, per germline (reference sequence). After removal of 0 bases from V and 4 bases from J, the junction contained 9 bases not matched to a gene. CDR3 nucleotide sequence: TGTGCCAGCAGCCAAGAAAAGGGGACAGCTACTAATCAGCCCCAGCATTTT. Translation: CASSQEKGTATNQPQHF.

The V gene is TRBV2, the J gene TRBJ1-4; possible D gene TRBD1, 5 bases. CDR1 is SNHLY and CDR2 is FYNNEI in the germline V gene. Trimming stripped 7 bases from V and 3 bases from J, with 21 bases between. The CDR3 runs to 17 residues. The chain's CDR3 is CASNPSPPGGSNEKLFF. For the CDR3, the DNA is TGTGCCAGCAATCCTTCACCGCCGGGGGGATCTAATGAAAAACTGTTTTTT. Complete variable domain (other parts from reference TRBV2 and TRBJ1-4): EPEVTQTPSHQVTQMGQEVILRCVPISNHLYFYWYRQILGQKVEFLVSFYNNEISEKSEIFDDQFSVERPDGSNFTLKIRSTKLEDSAMYFCASNPSPPGGSNEKLFFGSGTQLSVL.

The V call is TRBV4-1, the J call TRBJ1-2; TRBD1 aligns across 7 bases. The germline CDR1 and CDR2 sequences are MGHRA and YSYEKL. The trim removed 4 bases at V and 2 bases at J, leaving 10 bases unmatched. CDR3 length equals 16 residues. CDR3 amino acids: CASSPAGRGRNYGYTF. The CDR3 DNA reads as TGCGCCAGCAGCCCTGCAGGGAGGGGGCGCAACTATGGCTACACCTTC.

Ten or more counts support this clonotype. J is TRBJ2-1 and V is TRBV5-5; 9 bases fit TRBD2. The CDR3 consists of 14 residues. Germline CDR1 reads SGHKS; CDR2 reads YYEKEE (reference sequence). The J segment lost 9 bases and the V segment lost 2 bases, leaving 6 bases of the junction unmatched. The DNA of the CDR3 is TGTGCCAGCAGCTTAGCGGGAGGAGGGATTGAGCAGTTCTTC. This encodes CASSLAGGGIEQFF.

There are a few counts of this clonotype. This rearrangement joins TRBV5-1 to TRBJ1-1; 8 bases are a match to TRBD1. The CDR3 length is 14 residues. The V and J ends lost 9 bases and 3 bases, in that order; junction bases with no gene match: 10. CDR1 and CDR2 from the germline V gene are SGHRS and YFSETQ. In nucleotides, the CDR3 is TGCGCCACGAGACAGGGGATTACGGACACTGAAGCTTTCTTT. Translating gives CATRQGITDTEAFF.

In its sample, this clonotype was seen many times. The chain links TRBV12-3 or TRBV12-4 to TRBJ1-4; maybe TRBD1 (5 bases). The CDR3 totals 13 residues. V dropped 5 bases and J dropped 7 bases, with 11 bases sitting between them. The CDR3 region is CASSTGRREKLFF. DNA for the CDR3: TGTGCCAGCAGTACGGGACGGCGTGAAAAACTGTTTTTT.

This chain joins TRBV6-1 and TRBJ1-5; 8 bases fit TRBD1. Germline lookup yields CDR1 MNHNS and CDR2 SASEGT. The CDR3 consists of 15 residues. Losses at the gene ends were 7 bases for V and 4 bases for J; bases not matched to a gene: 9. The DNA of the CDR3 is TGTGCCAGCACCCAGCCGGACAGGGTGAATCAGCCCCAGCATTTT. Translated, it gives CASTQPDRVNQPQHF.

The rearrangement links TRBV9 to TRBJ2-3, with TRBD2 identical over 13 bases. Germline V gives CDR1 SGDLS, CDR2 YYNGEE. J was trimmed by 3 bases and V by 2 bases; bases with no gene match: 3. The CDR3 loop spans 16 amino acids. The CDR3 sequence is CASSVRLAGGTDTQYF. The DNA of the CDR3 is TGTGCCAGCAGCGTTCGACTAGCGGGGGGAACAGATACGCAGTATTTT.

V is TRBV2 and J is TRBJ2-1, with 10 bases that match TRBD2. The CDR3 loop spans 13 amino acids. Germline V gene sequence: CDR1 SNHLY, CDR2 FYNNEI. V lost 5 bases, J lost 15 bases, and 10 bases stayed unmatched. CDR3 loop: CASSLAGADLGFF. Written as DNA, the CDR3 is TGTGCCAGCAGTCTAGCGGGGGCAGACTTAGGGTTCTTC.

This clonotype was recorded many times. This sequence joins TRBV27 and TRBJ1-5, with D uncertain. This CDR3 region has 16 residues. Trimming shortened V by 6 bases and J by 1 base, and 16 bases separated the two germline ends. Germline-derived CDR1 and CDR2 are MNHEY and SMNVEV (reference sequence). CDR3 amino acids: CASSPQSVLSNQPQHF. Written as DNA, the CDR3 is TGTGCCAGCAGCCCACAATCAGTCCTGAGCAATCAGCCCCAGCATTTT.

This clonotype was detected many times. The chain joins TRBV2 to TRBJ2-2; D possibly uses TRBD1 or TRBD2 (5 bases each). Trimming removed 2 bases from V and 4 bases from J, with 14 bases in between. This CDR3 contains 16 residues. The germline V gene encodes CDR1 SNHLY and CDR2 FYNNEI. The CDR3 spells CASSEQGRRGTGELFF. The CDR3 DNA reads TGTGCCAGCAGTGAACAGGGCCGTCGGGGCACCGGGGAGCTGTTTTTT.

The sample holds many counts of this clonotype. The chain combines TRBV6-9 with TRBJ1-2; D is unclear. Looked up from germline, CDR1 is MNHGY and CDR2 is SVAAGI. This CDR3 is built from 16 residues. The V gene lost 3 bases and the J gene lost 4 bases, with 18 bases spanning the gap. The CDR3 DNA follows: TGTGCCAGCAGTTACGACGGGAGCTCTACCTCCTATGGCTACACCTTC. It codes for CASSYDGSSTSYGYTF.

This clonotype was seen many times. The J gene is TRBJ1-2, the V gene TRBV12-3 or TRBV12-4; TRBD1 agrees at 8 bases. After removal of 3 bases from V and 6 bases from J, the junction contained 9 bases not matched to a gene. The CDR3 totals 15 residues. The CDR3 region is CASSFLDRDVDGYTF. CDR3 coding DNA: TGTGCCAGCAGTTTCTTGGACAGGGATGTGGATGGCTACACCTTC.

The chain links TRBV29-1 to TRBJ2-3; 12 positions agree with TRBD2. The CDR3 totals 17 residues. The trim removed 2 bases at V and 1 base at J, leaving 7 bases unmatched. Germline lookup yields CDR1 SQVTM and CDR2 ANQGSEA. CDR3 coding DNA: TGCAGCGTTGAATGGGGGACTAGCGGGTGGGGCACAGATACGCAGTATTTT. This codes for CSVEWGTSGWGTDTQYF.

This clonotype was counted many times. The rearrangement links TRBV11-2 to TRBJ1-1; 7 bases are shared with TRBD1. J lost 6 bases, V lost 3 bases, and 10 bases had no gene match. In germline, CDR1 is SGHAT, CDR2 FQNNGV. The CDR3 loop spans 15 amino acids. Here the CDR3 reads CASSFRQGGYSEAFF. DNA of the CDR3: TGTGCCAGCAGCTTCCGCCAGGGGGGTTATTCTGAAGCTTTCTTT.

This clonotype was found many times. This chain uses TRBV7-2 with TRBJ1-1; 8 bases align to TRBD1. Germline CDR1 reads SGHTA; CDR2 reads FQGNSA. V gave up 5 bases and J gave up 5 bases; unmatched junction bases: 16. This CDR3 is 17 amino acids long. This chain's CDR3 is CASSNWPQTGEGTEAFF. As DNA, the CDR3 is TGTGCCAGCAGCAACTGGCCGCAGACAGGGGAGGGTACTGAAGCTTTCTTT.

In its sample, this clonotype was seen a few times. A much larger clone differs by one base, so this may be a read error. The genes are TRBV11-2 and TRBJ2-1; the D gene is possibly TRBD2 (6 bases). The J call may be incorrect, as the DNA end agrees better with TRBJ2-5. From germline, CDR1 is SGHAT and CDR2 FQNNGV. The CDR3 runs to 15 residues. This CDR3 reads CASSDPLAHQETQYF. The CDR3 DNA follows: TGTGCCAGCAGCGATCCTCTAGCGCACCAAGAGACCCAGTACTTC.

This clonotype was recorded at least ten times. V and J are TRBV27 and TRBJ2-1; D perhaps matches TRBD1 (5 bases). Trimming stripped 0 bases from V and 3 bases from J, with 15 bases between. The CDR3 is 17 residues long. Germline CDR1 is MNHEY and CDR2 is SMNVEV (reference sequence). This CDR3 is CASSLSIVRDGYNEQFF. Here the CDR3 DNA reads TGTGCCAGCAGTTTATCGATCGTCAGGGATGGCTACAATGAGCAGTTCTTC.

This clonotype was counted many times. The rearrangement links TRBV29-1 to TRBJ2-5; possible D gene TRBD1, 7 bases. The germline CDR1 and CDR2 sequences are SQVTM and ANQGSEA. Trimming shortened V by 7 bases and J by 5 bases, and 23 bases separated the two germline ends. The CDR3 has 15 residues. The CDR3 loop is CSGRGQAASVETQYF. The DNA of the CDR3 is TGCAGCGGGAGGGGGCAGGCGGCTTCAGTGGAGACCCAGTACTTC.

The CDR3 DNA reads TGTGCCAGTAGGACACAGGACAAAGCTAACTATGGCTACACCTTC. It yields the protein CASRTQDKANYGYTF. The rearrangement joins TRBV19 to TRBJ1-2; possible D gene TRBD1, 5 bases. The germline V gene has CDR1 LNHDA and CDR2 SQIVND (reference sequence). V was pared by 6 bases and J by 0 bases, with 14 bases between. The CDR3 spans 15 residues.

This clonotype has a count of ten or more. V is TRBV7-9 and J is TRBJ2-1, with 8 bases fitting TRBD2. V shed 4 bases and J 9 bases; nucleotides not matched to a gene: 17. Per the germline V gene, CDR1 is SEHNR and CDR2 is FQNEAQ (reference sequence). This CDR3 region has 17 residues. The CDR3 is CASSSPAGGPTLGEQFF. The CDR3 bases are TGTGCCAGCAGCTCCCCCGCGGGGGGCCCAACACTGGGTGAGCAGTTCTTC.

There are a few counts of this clonotype. This rearrangement joins TRBV5-1 to TRBJ1-2; perhaps TRBD1 as D (6 bases). CDR3 length: 15 residues. The germline V gene has CDR1 SGHRS and CDR2 YFSETQ. The germline V and J ends were trimmed by 3 bases and 0 bases, with 12 bases remaining between them. The CDR3 bases are TGCGCCAGCAGCTGGGTAGGGGGTTCTAACTATGGCTACACCTTC. This translates into CASSWVGGSNYGYTF.

This clonotype was seen many times. This rearrangement joins TRBV19 to TRBJ2-2; D remains unclear. V was shortened by 1 base and J by 5 bases, with 8 bases between the two germline ends. The CDR3 sequence is 14 residues long. CDR1 and CDR2 (germline): LNHDA, SQIVND (reference sequence). CDR3 in DNA: TGTGCCAGTAGTATAGGTCGTGTTACCGGGGAGCTGTTTTTT. Translated: CASSIGRVTGELFF.

The table lists this clonotype with many counts. The chain has TRBV27 and TRBJ2-3, with 10 positions matching TRBD2. Germline trimming cut 3 bases from V and 7 bases from J; bases unmatched to any gene: 7. The CDR3 totals 15 residues. CDR1 and CDR2 from the germline V gene are MNHEY and SMNVEV (reference sequence). The CDR3 coding sequence is TGTGCCAGCAGTTTGCGAGCGGGAGGGCCTAATACGCAGTATTTT. It translates to CASSLRAGGPNTQYF.

This clonotype appeared a few times. For the CDR3, the DNA is TGTGCCAGCAGCGTAGAACAGGGCGTCACTGAAGCTTTCTTT. Amino acids: CASSVEQGVTEAFF. The chain has TRBV9 and TRBJ1-1, with TRBD1 as a possible D gene (6 bases). Trimming removed 0 bases from V and 4 bases from J, with 10 bases in between. Germline values: CDR1 SGDLS, CDR2 YYNGEE. The length of the CDR3 is 14 residues.

Many counts were recorded for this clonotype. The chain uses TRBV7-9 and TRBJ2-1; 9 bases map to TRBD2. Germline loops: CDR1 SEHNR, CDR2 FQNEAQ (reference sequence). The CDR3 runs 14 residues. With V trimmed by 6 bases and J by 8 bases, 8 bases remained unmatched. This CDR3 reads CASSPPGLAYEQFF. The CDR3 DNA sequence: TGTGCCAGCAGTCCGCCGGGACTAGCCTATGAGCAGTTCTTC.

This chain uses TRBV29-1 with TRBJ2-7; D is possibly TRBD1 or TRBD2 (6 bases each). CDR3 length: 13 residues. Trimming cost V 4 bases and J 4 bases, with 14 bases left between them. The germline CDR1 and CDR2 sequences are SQVTM and ANQGSEA. The CDR3 sequence is CSVAGAGAYEQYF. As DNA, the CDR3 is TGCAGCGTTGCGGGAGCAGGGGCTTACGAGCAGTACTTC.

This clonotype was observed many times. The V gene is TRBV7-9, the J gene TRBJ2-7, with a possible D match to TRBD2 (5 bases). V lost 10 bases and J lost 5, with 15 bases in between. The CDR3 is made up of 12 amino acids. The V gene's germline CDR1 is SEHNR and CDR2 FQNEAQ (reference sequence). As DNA, the CDR3 is TGTGCCATAGGGCAGAGGGCAAACGAGCAGTACTTC. Translating it yields CAIGQRANEQYF.